The following is a T cell receptor (beta chain) sequence with its context. Its antigen remains unknown. Investigators merged groups given second doses at roughly 4 or roughly 12 weeks. The data were taken from a study of T cell responses to AZD1222 COVID-19 vaccine. General study findings and limits: Females made up more of the donors, who were largely white British, and clonal diversity may have come out too low. Among those given AZD1222, only 5 to 7 were seropositive at baseline.

Germline assignment: CDR1 MDHEN and CDR2 SYDVKM. The CDR3 is 17 residues long. The germline V and J ends were trimmed by 3 bases and 1 base, with 16 bases remaining between them. Profiled with immunoSEQ multiplex PCR; TCRdb holds only in-frame clones, not every one. The sample has about 130,000 clones, nearly 90% seen once. The sample consisted of peripheral blood, taken 28 days after the second AZD1222 dose. V and J are TRBV28 and TRBJ1-5; D not resolved. The TCR originated in an adult who received the AZD1222 COVID-19 vaccine. The CDR3 bases are TGTGCCAGCAGTTTGTCCCAAAAATGGAGGAGCAATCAGCCCCAGCATTTT. This encodes CASSLSQKWRSNQPQHF.